This T cell receptor beta chain is drawn from a study of blood T cell repertoires in COVID-19 (dated by TCRdb to about 2020). Study-wide context: Samples covering the acute and convalescent phases of COVID-19 were provided by collaborators in the United States, Italy and Spain. Sample metadata almost always included a de-identified subject ID, COVID-19 status, age in years and sex. The dataset comprised deeply sampled blood TCRbeta repertoires from subjects exposed to, actively infected with, or recovered from COVID-19. The prospective study material was composed of cDNA or gDNA derived from T cells, B-cell-depleted T cells, or PBMCs. Where HLA class I and class II types were available, the types were taken from metadata supplied by the sample provider, not from assay-based typing. Samples came from the ongoing ImmuneRACE study (first 160 participants) plus 1,254 subjects from 6 global collaborators. A freely available public database, intended as a resource for researchers studying the immune response to SARS-CoV-2, is where the repertoires were released. On the study overall, not on this receptor specifically: The quantity of clinical and demographic metadata differed by source and by participant and was supplied without curation.

The immunoSEQ Assay, a bias-controlled multiplex PCR, was used to amplify TCRbeta CDR3 regions from genomic DNA. As for the authors' bioinformatics: The number of nucleated cells in each sample was estimated by amplification of reference gene primers within the assay. To quantify the absolute abundance of each unique TCRbeta CDR3 rearrangement, sequence reads were collapsed and filtered. For each sample, productive Simpson clonality was calculated by taking the square root of Simpson's diversity index across productive rearrangements. Sourced from immuneACCESS, this table was stored by TCRdb with only in-frame sequences that have V and J called. A share of the clones is absent; for the studies checked, an unresolved V gene accounts for under half, and the remainder has no known explanation. Clonal size and the V and J genes are those of that table, whereas D and trimming came from the DNA. This sample has 100,000 or so clones in its table, and 84% of those were observed once. The ten largest clones take up around 9.4% of the sample.

Concerning this clone itself: No antigen is known for it. Base qualities were left out, and no much larger clone turns up one base away.

V was cut back by 6 bases and J by 3 bases, leaving a gap of 3 bases between them. CDR1 and CDR2, looked up from the germline V gene (reference sequence), are MNHEY and SMNVEV. CDR3 length: 12 amino acids, cysteine to phenylalanine. Of the read, only the CDR3 DNA is kept; its 36 bases are in frame from base 1. Each collaborating institution followed its own protocols to collect whole blood in K2EDTA tubes. For TCRbeta analysis, collaborators shipped samples in one of three forms: frozen whole blood, isolated PBMCs, or DNA extracted from either of those sample types. The V gene is TRBV27 and the J gene is TRBJ1-6; the D gene is not confidently resolved. Sequencing was done on a sample of peripheral blood. The source of this sequence is a man aged 40-49 years with active or convalescent COVID-19. The bases read TGTGCCAGCAGCCGCTATAATTCACCCCTCCACTTT. Its protein is CASSRYNSPLHF.